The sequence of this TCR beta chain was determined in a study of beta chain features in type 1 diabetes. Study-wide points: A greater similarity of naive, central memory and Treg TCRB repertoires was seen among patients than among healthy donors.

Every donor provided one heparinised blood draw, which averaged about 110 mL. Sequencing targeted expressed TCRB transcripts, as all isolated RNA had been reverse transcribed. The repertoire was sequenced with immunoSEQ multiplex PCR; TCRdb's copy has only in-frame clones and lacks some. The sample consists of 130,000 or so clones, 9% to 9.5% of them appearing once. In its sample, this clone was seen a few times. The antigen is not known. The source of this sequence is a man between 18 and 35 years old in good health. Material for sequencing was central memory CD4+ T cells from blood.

The CDR3 sequence: CASSLNAGDTQYF. CDR3 DNA sequence: TGTGCCAGCAGCCTCAACGCGGGGGATACGCAGTATTTT. This chain links TRBV7-9 with TRBJ2-3; possible D gene TRBD2, 6 bases. V was clipped by 5 bases and J by 6 bases, with 12 bases between them. Germline CDR1 SEHNR, CDR2 FQNEAQ (reference sequence). This CDR3 is built from 13 residues.